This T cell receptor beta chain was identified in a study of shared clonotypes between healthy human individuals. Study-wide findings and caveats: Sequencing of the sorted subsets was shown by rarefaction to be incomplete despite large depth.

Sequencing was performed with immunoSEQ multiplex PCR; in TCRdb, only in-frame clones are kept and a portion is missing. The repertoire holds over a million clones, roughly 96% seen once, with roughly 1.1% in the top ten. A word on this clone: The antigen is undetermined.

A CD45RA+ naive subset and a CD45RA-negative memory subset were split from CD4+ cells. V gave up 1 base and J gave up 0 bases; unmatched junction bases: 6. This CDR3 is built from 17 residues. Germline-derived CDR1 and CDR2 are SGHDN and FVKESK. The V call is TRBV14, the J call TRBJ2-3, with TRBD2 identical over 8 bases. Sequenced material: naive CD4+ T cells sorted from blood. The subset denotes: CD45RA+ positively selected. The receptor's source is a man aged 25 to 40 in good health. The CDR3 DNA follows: TGTGCCAGCAGCCAAGGTGGGGCTAGCGGGAGCACAGATACGCAGTATTTT. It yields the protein CASSQGGASGSTDTQYF.